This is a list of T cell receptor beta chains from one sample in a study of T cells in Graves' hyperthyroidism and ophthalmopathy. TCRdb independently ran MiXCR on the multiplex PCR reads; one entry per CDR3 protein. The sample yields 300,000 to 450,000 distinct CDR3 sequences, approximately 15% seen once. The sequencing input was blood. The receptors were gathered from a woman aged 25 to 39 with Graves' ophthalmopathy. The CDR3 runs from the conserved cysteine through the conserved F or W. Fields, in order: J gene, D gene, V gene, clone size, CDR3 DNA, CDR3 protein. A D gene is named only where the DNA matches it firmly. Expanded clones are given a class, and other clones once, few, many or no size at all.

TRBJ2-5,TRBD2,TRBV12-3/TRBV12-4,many,TGTGCCAGCAGGGCAGCGGGGGGGCCTAAAGAGACCCAGTACTTC,CASRAAGGPKETQYF
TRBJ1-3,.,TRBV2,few,TGTGCCAGCGCCAAGGGAAGTGGAAACACCATATATTTT,CASAKGSGNTIYF
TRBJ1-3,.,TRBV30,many,TGTGCCTGGACCGGAGGCGGGAGCTCTGGAAACACCATATATTTT,CAWTGGGSSGNTIYF
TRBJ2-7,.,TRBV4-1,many,TGCGCCAGCAGCCAAGATAGGTTGCGAGGGTCAAACGAGCAGTACTTC,CASSQDRLRGSNEQYF
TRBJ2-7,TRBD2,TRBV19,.,TGTGCCAGTAGTTCCCTCTTTGGGACTAGCAGCCCCTACGAGCAGTACTTC,CASSSLFGTSSPYEQYF
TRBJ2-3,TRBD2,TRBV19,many,TGTGCCAGCAGGACTAGCGGGGGCACAGATACGCAGTATTTT,CASRTSGGTDTQYF
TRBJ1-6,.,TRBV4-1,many,TGCGCCAGCAGCCCTTCTTGGGGTAATAATTCACCCCTCCACTTT,CASSPSWGNNSPLHF
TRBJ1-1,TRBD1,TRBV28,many,TGTGCCAGCAGAACAGGGGGCACTGAAGCTTTCTTT,CASRTGGTEAFF
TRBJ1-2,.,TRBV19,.,TGTGCCAGTAACATTCAGCGTGGGGGGCGAAGCTATGGCTACACCTTC,CASNIQRGGRSYGYTF
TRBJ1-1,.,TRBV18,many,TGTGCCAGCTCAGCGACAATGAACACTGAAGCTTTCTTT,CASSATMNTEAFF
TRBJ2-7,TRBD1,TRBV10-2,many,TGCGCCAGCAGTGAGACGTCGGTCCCTCTACAGGGGACCTACGAGCAGTACTTC,CASSETSVPLQGTYEQYF
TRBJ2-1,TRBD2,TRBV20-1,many,TGCAGTGCTAGAGGCTGGGCTAGCGGGGGGTACAATGAGCAGTTCTTC,CSARGWASGGYNEQFF
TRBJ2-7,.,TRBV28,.,TGTGCCAGCAGCCCCTCCAACGGGCAGTACTTC,CASSPSNGQYF
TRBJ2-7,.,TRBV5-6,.,TGTGCCAGCAGCTTGGGGCAGTACCTCTCCTACGAGCAGTACTTC,CASSLGQYLSYEQYF
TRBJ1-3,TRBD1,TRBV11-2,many,TGTGCCAGCAGCTTACTTCGGGGCAGGGGGACTGGAAACACCATATATTTT,CASSLLRGRGTGNTIYF
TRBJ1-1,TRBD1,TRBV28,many,TGTGCCAGCAGTCTCGCGACAGGGGAAGCTTTCTTT,CASSLATGEAFF
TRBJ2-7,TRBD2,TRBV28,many,TGTGCCAGCAGTCCACTAGCGGAAAACGACTACGAGCAGTACTTC,CASSPLAENDYEQYF
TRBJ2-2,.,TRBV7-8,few,TGTGCCAGCAGCTTAGTTCAGGGAATGACCGGGGAGCTGTTTTTT,CASSLVQGMTGELFF
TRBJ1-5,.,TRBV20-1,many,TGCAGTGCTAGATTCGCGGGACAAACCAATCAGCCCCAGCATTTT,CSARFAGQTNQPQHF
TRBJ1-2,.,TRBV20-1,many,TGCAGTGCGACTCAGATAGTTGACTATGGCTACACCTTC,CSATQIVDYGYTF
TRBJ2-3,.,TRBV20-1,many,TGCAGTGCTAGGGACAGTATTCTTTTCACAGATACGCAGTATTTT,CSARDSILFTDTQYF
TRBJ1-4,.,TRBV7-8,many,TGTGCCAGCAGCTTAGCGCTGGATACAGCTAATGAAAAACTGTTTTTT,CASSLALDTANEKLFF
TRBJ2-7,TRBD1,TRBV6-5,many,TGTGCCAGCAGTTGGGGGACAGGCGGGGAGCAGTACTTC,CASSWGTGGEQYF
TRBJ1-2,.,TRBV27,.,TGTGCCAGCAGTTCCTCGGGGGGGGTAAATGGCTACACCTTC,CASSSSGGVNGYTF
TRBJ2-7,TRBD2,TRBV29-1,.,TGCAGCGTTGACAAGGAAGGCGGGGGGACCTCCTACGAGCAGTACTTC,CSVDKEGGGTSYEQYF
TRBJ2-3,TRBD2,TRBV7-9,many,TGTGCCAGCAGCTTAGGCGGGGGGGAGGCAGATACGCAGTATTTT,CASSLGGGEADTQYF
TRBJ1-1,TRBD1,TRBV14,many,TGTGCCAGCATCCCGACAGGGGGCAAGACTGAAGCTTTCTTT,CASIPTGGKTEAFF
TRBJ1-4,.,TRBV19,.,TGTGCCAGTAGTATATGCGGGAGCCATTTATCTAATGAAAAACTGTTTTTT,CASSICGSHLSNEKLFF
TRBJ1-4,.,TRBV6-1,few,TGTGCCAGCAGAACAGTAAATAATGAAAAACTGTTTTTT,CASRTVNNEKLFF
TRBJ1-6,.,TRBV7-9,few,TGTGCCAGCGACTCCGGCCAGGGATATAATTCACCCCTCCACTTT,CASDSGQGYNSPLHF
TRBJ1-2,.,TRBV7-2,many,TGTGCCAGCAGCTTGGAGGGAAACTATGGCTACACCTTC,CASSLEGNYGYTF
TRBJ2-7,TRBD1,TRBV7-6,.,TGTGCCAGCAGCCAGACAGGGAACGAGCAGTACTTC,CASSQTGNEQYF
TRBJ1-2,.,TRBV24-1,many,TGTGCCACCAGTGAGCAGGGAGGGTATGGCTACACCTTC,CATSEQGGYGYTF
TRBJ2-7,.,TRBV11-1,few,TGTGCCAGCAGCCGGGGGGCAGGGGATTACGAGCAGTACTTC,CASSRGAGDYEQYF
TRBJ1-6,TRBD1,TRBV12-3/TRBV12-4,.,TGTGCCAGCAGTACGACCGGGGACAGATTATCGAATTCACCCCTCCACTTT,CASSTTGDRLSNSPLHF
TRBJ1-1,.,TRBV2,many,TGTGCCAGCAGTGAATTGGGTACCACTGAAGCTTTCTTT,CASSELGTTEAFF
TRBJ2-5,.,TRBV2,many,TGTGCCAGTGGACCCCAAGAGACCCAGTACTTC,CASGPQETQYF
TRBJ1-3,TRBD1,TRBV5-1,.,TGCGCCAGCAGCCCCCTCCCGACAGGGAGCTACTCTGGAAACACCATATATTTT,CASSPLPTGSYSGNTIYF
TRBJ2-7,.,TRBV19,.,TGTGCCAGTAGTATTGTAGGGGGCTCCTACGAGCAGTACTTC,CASSIVGGSYEQYF
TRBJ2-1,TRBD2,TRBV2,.,TGTGCCAGCAGGGAAAGCGGGGGGGCCATCGTAAATAGGCAGTTCTTC,CASRESGGAIVNRQFF
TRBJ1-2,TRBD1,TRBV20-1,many,TGCAGTGCTAGAGATAAGGACAGGGGGGCGGGCTACACCTTC,CSARDKDRGAGYTF
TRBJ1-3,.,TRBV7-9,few,TGTGCCAGCAGCTTCGGACGGGTGACCTCTGGAAACACCATATATTTT,CASSFGRVTSGNTIYF
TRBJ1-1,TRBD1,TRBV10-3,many,TGTGCCATCAGCGACTTACAGGGGACGTACACTGAAGCTTTCTTT,CAISDLQGTYTEAFF